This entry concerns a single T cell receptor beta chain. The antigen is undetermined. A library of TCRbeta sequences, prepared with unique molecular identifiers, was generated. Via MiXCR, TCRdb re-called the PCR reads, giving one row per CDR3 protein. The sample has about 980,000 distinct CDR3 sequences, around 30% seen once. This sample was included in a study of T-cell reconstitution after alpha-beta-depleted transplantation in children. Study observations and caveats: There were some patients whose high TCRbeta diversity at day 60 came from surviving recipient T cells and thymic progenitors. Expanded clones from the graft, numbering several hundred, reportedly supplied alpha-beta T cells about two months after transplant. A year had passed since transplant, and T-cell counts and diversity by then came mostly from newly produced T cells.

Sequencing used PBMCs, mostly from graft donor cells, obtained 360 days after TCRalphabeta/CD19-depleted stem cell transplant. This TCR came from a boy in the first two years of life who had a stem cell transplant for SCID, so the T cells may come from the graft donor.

Here the CDR3 reads CASSYYPGGTDTQYF. The CDR3 nucleotides read TGTGCCAGCAGTTATTATCCTGGGGGGACAGATACGCAGTATTTT. The genes are TRBV6-5 and TRBJ2-3, with D maybe TRBD2 (6 bases). Germline V gene data show CDR1 as MNHEY and CDR2 as SVGAGI. The CDR3 consists of 15 residues. Between the trimmed V and J ends, which lost 3 bases and 3 bases, there was a span of 13 bases.